This T cell receptor beta chain was sequenced during a study of blood T cell repertoires in COVID-19. Study-wide background: In each case, the material was cDNA or gDNA derived from T cells, B-cell-depleted T cells, or PBMCs.

Authors' methods: Researchers report that nucleated cell counts were estimated from reference gene primer amplification. Sequencing was performed with immunoSEQ multiplex PCR; in TCRdb, only in-frame clones are kept and a portion is missing. V, J and clone size are taken as reported in that table, and D and trimming were inferred from the DNA itself. The table lists 110,000 or so clones, 85% to 90% of them singletons. The source is a man between 65 and 85 years old with active or convalescent COVID-19. Sequenced sample: peripheral blood.

The CDR3 nucleotides are TGTGCCAGCAGCTTAACAGGGGGAAGTCTGTATGGCTACACCTTC. As protein: CASSLTGGSLYGYTF. The chain carries TRBV7-9 and TRBJ1-2; 8 nucleotides line up with TRBD1. The CDR3 totals 15 residues. Germline V gene sequence: CDR1 SEHNR, CDR2 FQNEAQ (reference sequence). Germline trimming cut 2 bases from V and 5 bases from J; bases unmatched to any gene: 7.